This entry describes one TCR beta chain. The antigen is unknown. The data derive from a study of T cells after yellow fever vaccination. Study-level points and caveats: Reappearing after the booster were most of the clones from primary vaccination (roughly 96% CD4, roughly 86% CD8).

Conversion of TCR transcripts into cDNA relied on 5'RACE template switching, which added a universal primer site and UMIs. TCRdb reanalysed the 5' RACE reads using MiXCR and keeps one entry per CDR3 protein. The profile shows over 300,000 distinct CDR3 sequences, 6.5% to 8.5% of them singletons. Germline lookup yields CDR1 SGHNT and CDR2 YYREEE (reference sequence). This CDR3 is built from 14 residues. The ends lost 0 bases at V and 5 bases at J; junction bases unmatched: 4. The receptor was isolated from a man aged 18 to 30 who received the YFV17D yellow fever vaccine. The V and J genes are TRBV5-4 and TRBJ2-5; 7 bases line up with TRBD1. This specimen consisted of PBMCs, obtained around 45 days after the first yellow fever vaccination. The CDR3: CASSLGGQAETQYF. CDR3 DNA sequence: TGTGCCAGCAGCTTGGGAGGACAGGCCGAGACCCAGTACTTC.